This entry features one TCR beta chain sequence. Its antigen remains unidentified. The data derive from a study of T-cell memory formation after mild COVID-19. Study findings and constraints: Contracting clones localized mainly to CM and EM when CD4+ and mainly to EMRA when CD8+. SARS-CoV-2 specificity of second-wave clones peaking day 37 was unconfirmed. There was a balanced CD4/CD8 profile in clones contracting day 15 to 85, and later expanders leaned CD4+. Some clones that responded turned up in pre-infection memory, which suggests that cross-reactive memory joined in.

The CDR3 contains 16 residues. TCRdb called the 5' RACE reads again in MiXCR, with one record for every CDR3 protein. The profile shows about 430,000 distinct CDR3 sequences, over 15% of them singletons. The sequencing input was PBMCs or a T cell subset sorted from them (not recorded which). The sequence came from a man in his late teens or twenties who had mild COVID-19 (a few samples of this study predate the infection). Cell type and time point are not known. The gene calls are TRBV1 and TRBJ1-1. TRBV1 counts as a pseudogene. CDR3 amino acids: CTSSQVVPRGGTEAFF. The CDR3 DNA is TGCACCAGCAGCCAAGTAGTCCCCAGGGGTGGCACTGAAGCTTTCTTT.